The present T cell receptor beta chain was sequenced within a study of control samples from healthy donors and cancer patients. Produced via immunoSEQ multiplex PCR; TCRdb's table is partial and in-frame only. This table has about 140,000 clones, 92% appearing once. This CDR3 contains 12 residues. Looked up from germline, CDR1 is SGHDT and CDR2 is YYEEEE. V lost 2 bases and J 7 bases, leaving 9 bases between the germline ends. The TCR comes from a man aged 30 to 45 in good health. V usage is TRBV5-6 and J usage is TRBJ1-1; perhaps TRBD1 as D (6 bases). The sample taken for sequencing was blood. This CDR3 reads CASSLGGFEAFF. The CDR3 DNA follows: TGTGCCAGCAGCTTAGGGGGGTTTGAAGCTTTCTTT.